The next 2 T cell receptor beta chains were all read from a single sample in a study of Tregs in tolerant kidney transplant recipients. The table came from immunoSEQ multiplex PCR; TCRdb's copy has only in-frame clones and leaves some out. In the table there are 90,000 to 130,000 clones, roughly 90% of which are singletons. The source material was CD4+ T cells from blood, sampled before the transplant. The receptor source for this set is a human donor who received a combined kidney and bone marrow transplant.

The gene calls are TRBV7-8 and TRBJ2-7, with 9 bases that match TRBD2. V lost 6 bases and J lost 3; bases outside the gene matches: 6. The CDR3 runs 14 residues. Germline assignment: CDR1 SGHVS and CDR2 FQNEAQ. CDR3 nucleotide sequence: TGTGCCAGCAGACGAGCGGGAGGCGGCTACGAGCAGTACTTC. Amino acid sequence: CASRRAGGGYEQYF.

The chain carries TRBV19 and TRBJ2-5, with unresolved D. The germline V gene encodes CDR1 LNHDA and CDR2 SQIVND (reference sequence). Deletions cut 3 bases from V and 5 bases from J, with 10 bases between. The CDR3 runs 13 residues. CDR3 loop: CASSISLVETQYF. Here the CDR3 DNA reads TGTGCCAGTAGTATTTCCCTAGTCGAGACCCAGTACTTC.